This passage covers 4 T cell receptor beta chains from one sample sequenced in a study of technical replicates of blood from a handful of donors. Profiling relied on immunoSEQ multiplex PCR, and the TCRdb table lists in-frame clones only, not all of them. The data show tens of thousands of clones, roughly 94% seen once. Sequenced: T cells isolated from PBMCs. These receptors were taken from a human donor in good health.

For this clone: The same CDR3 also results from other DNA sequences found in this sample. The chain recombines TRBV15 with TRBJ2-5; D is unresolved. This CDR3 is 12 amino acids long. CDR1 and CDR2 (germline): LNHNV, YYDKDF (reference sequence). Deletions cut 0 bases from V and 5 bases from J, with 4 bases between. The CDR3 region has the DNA TGTGCCACCAGCAGAGATCAGGAGACCCAGTACTTC. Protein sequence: CATSRDQETQYF.

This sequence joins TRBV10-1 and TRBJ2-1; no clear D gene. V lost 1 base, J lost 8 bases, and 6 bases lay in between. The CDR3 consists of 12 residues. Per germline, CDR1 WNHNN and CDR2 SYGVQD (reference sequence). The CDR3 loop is CASSEFGHEQFF. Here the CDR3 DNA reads TGCGCCAGCAGTGAGTTTGGCCATGAGCAGTTCTTC.

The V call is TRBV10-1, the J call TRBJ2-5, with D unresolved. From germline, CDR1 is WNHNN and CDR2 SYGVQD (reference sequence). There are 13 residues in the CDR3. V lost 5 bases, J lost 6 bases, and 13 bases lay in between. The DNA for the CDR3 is TGCGCCAGCAGTCTTGGGCCCGCTAAGACCCAGTACTTC. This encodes CASSLGPAKTQYF.

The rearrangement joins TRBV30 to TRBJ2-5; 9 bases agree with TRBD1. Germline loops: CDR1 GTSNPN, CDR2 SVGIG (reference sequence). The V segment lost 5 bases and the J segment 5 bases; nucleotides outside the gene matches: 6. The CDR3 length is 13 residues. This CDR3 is CAWHRGLLETQYF. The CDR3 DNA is TGTGCCTGGCACAGGGGGCTCCTGGAGACCCAGTACTTC.